These 9 T cell receptor beta chains share one sample of origin, sequenced in a study of blood T cell repertoires in COVID-19. Only in-frame clones appear in the TCRdb table, and some are missing; sequencing was by immunoSEQ multiplex PCR. The table includes some 250,000 clones, 85% to 90% detected once. Sequencing input: peripheral blood. These receptors came from an older woman with COVID-19, enrolled during active disease.

The rearrangement joins TRBV30 to TRBJ2-5; TRBD2 agrees at 7 bases. The trim removed 4 bases at V and 1 base at J, leaving 15 bases unmatched. This CDR3 region has 17 residues. Germline assignment: CDR1 GTSNPN and CDR2 SVGIG (reference sequence). This CDR3 is CAWTLKPGLQSQETQYF. DNA for the CDR3: TGTGCCTGGACCTTAAAACCGGGACTACAATCCCAAGAGACCCAGTACTTC. Based on the CDR3 plus reference TRBV30 and TRBJ2-5, the full variable domain is SQTIHQWPATLVQPVGSPLSLECTVEGTSNPNLYWYRQAAGRGLQLLFYSVGIGQISSEVPQNLSASRPQDRQFILSSKKLLLSDSGFYLCAWTLKPGLQSQETQYFGPGTRLLVL.

V and J are TRBV28 and TRBJ1-5; 7 bases align to TRBD1. The CDR3 totals 13 residues. The V and J ends lost 5 bases and 7 bases, in that order; junction bases with no gene match: 5. The V gene's germline CDR1 is MDHEN and CDR2 SYDVKM. Here the CDR3 DNA reads TGTGCCAGCAGTATCACGGACAGGCAGCCCCAGCATTTT. This translates into CASSITDRQPQHF.

The genes are TRBV5-1 and TRBJ1-6; tentatively, D is TRBD1 (6 bases). Deletions cut 0 bases from V and 6 bases from J, with 13 bases between. Per germline, CDR1 SGHRS and CDR2 YFSETQ. The CDR3 spans 16 residues. The CDR3 is CASSLAAGQRNSPLHF. CDR3 nucleotide sequence: TGCGCCAGCAGCTTGGCCGCAGGACAGCGTAATTCACCCCTCCACTTT.

This clone was seen only once. The chain combines TRBV7-8 with TRBJ1-1; a possible D gene is TRBD1 (6 bases). Trimming removed 1 base from V and 5 bases from J, with 11 bases in between. From germline, CDR1 is SGHVS and CDR2 FQNEAQ. The CDR3 is made up of 14 amino acids. CDR3: CASSLVTGVTEAFF. CDR3 nucleotides: TGTGCCAGCAGCTTAGTGACAGGCGTGACTGAAGCTTTCTTT.

This rearrangement joins TRBV4-2 to TRBJ1-5, with unresolved D. V shed 1 base and J shed 3 bases, with 7 bases lying between them. Germline V lookup: CDR1 LGHNA, CDR2 YNFKEQ. This CDR3 has 14 residues. The DNA of the CDR3 is TGTGCCAGCAGCCAAGCTGGCCACAATCAGCCCCAGCATTTT. It specifies CASSQAGHNQPQHF.

The chain employs TRBV3-1 (or the pseudogene TRBV3-2) and TRBJ1-1; no reliable D call. The V end was cut by 3 bases, the J end by 5 bases, with 19 bases between. Germline lookup yields CDR1 LGHDT and CDR2 YNNKEL (reference sequence). This CDR3 spans 16 amino acids. The CDR3 DNA reads as TGTGCCAGCAGCCATAATATTCTGGGAGGAAGTACTGAAGCTTTCTTT. Translation gives CASSHNILGGSTEAFF.

The rearrangement links TRBV18 to TRBJ1-5; TRBD1 matches at 7 bases. CDR3 length: 16 amino acids. V was pared by 3 bases and J by 1 base, with 6 bases of the junction left unmatched. Germline CDR1 is KGHSH and CDR2 is LQKENI. The CDR3 spells CASSPQAQGSNQPQHF. As DNA, the CDR3 is TGTGCCAGCTCACCGCAGGCACAGGGGAGCAATCAGCCCCAGCATTTT.

The chain combines TRBV28 with TRBJ2-1; D may be TRBD2 (6 bases). Trimming left V 7 bases short and J 6 bases short, with 7 bases between. This CDR3 comprises 11 residues. Per the germline V gene, CDR1 is MDHEN and CDR2 is SYDVKM. CDR3 sequence (DNA): TGTGCCAGCATCGGGGGCAATGAGCAGTTCTTC. It yields the protein CASIGGNEQFF.

This sequence joins TRBV12-3 or TRBV12-4 and TRBJ1-2; a weak D match, TRBD1 (6 bases). The V and J ends lost 5 bases and 8 bases respectively, with 15 bases between them. This CDR3 is built from 13 residues. CDR3 nucleotides: TGTGCCAGCAGTAGAACAGGGTTTAGCGGCTACACCTTC. Translated: CASSRTGFSGYTF.